The clone carrying this T cell receptor (beta chain) was observed once. Its antigen is as yet unknown. These data come from a study of cytomegalovirus exposure and HLA in healthy donors. Looked up from germline, CDR1 is MNHNS and CDR2 is SASEGT. V gave up 1 base and J gave up 6 bases, with 16 bases separating them. The CDR3 length is 16 residues. A multiplex PCR was run with 60 Vbeta primers and 13 Jbeta primers. The repertoire was sequenced with immunoSEQ multiplex PCR; TCRdb's copy has only in-frame clones and lacks some. The data hold around 59,000 clones, with 83% observed a single time. Notes on the study in general: TCR beta chains numbering 150 to 200 were designated cytomegalovirus-associated. A later analysis, which compared TCR beta chains of equal frequency, found the HLA-associated ones more clonally expanded. A later analysis found common viral pathogens apparently linked to several of the most significant clusters.

This sequence originates from a human donor in good health. V gene TRBV6-1 combines with J gene TRBJ1-5, with D perhaps matching TRBD1 (5 bases). The sequencing input was PBMCs. The CDR3 coding sequence is TGTGCCAGCAGTGAAGGCCCCTGGACGACAGTTCAGCCCCAGCATTTT. This sequence encodes CASSEGPWTTVQPQHF.